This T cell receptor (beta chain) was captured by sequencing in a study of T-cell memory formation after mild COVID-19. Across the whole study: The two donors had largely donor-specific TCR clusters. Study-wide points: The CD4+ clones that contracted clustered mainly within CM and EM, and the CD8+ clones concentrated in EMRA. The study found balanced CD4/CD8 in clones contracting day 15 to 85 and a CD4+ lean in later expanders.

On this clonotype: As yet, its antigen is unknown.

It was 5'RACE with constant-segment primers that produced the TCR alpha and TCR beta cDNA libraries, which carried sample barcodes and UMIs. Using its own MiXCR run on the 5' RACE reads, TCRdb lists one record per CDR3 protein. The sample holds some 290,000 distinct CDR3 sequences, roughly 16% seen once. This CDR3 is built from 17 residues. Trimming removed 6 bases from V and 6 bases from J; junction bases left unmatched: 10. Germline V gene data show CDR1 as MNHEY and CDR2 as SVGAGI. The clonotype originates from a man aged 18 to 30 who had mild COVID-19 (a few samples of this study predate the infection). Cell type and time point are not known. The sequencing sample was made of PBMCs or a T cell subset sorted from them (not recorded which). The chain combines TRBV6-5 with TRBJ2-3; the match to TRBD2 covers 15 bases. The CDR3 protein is CASSRTSGGAFADTQYF. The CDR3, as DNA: TGTGCCAGCAGCCGGACTAGCGGGGGGGCTTTCGCCGATACGCAGTATTTT.